This T cell receptor beta chain was profiled in a study of tumor-infiltrating lymphocytes in localized non-small cell lung cancer. Study-level information: From each patient, both tumor and uninvolved lung, non-adjacent to tumor, were sampled. Study observations and caveats: Tumors had more T cell infiltration than uninvolved lung, per TCRbeta sequencing and CD3 counts. No link was found between tumor T-cell fraction and recurrence-free survival. Not all patients were TCR sequenced, owing to tissue quantity.

The V gene end was trimmed by 5 bases and the J gene end by 0 bases; junction bases not matched to a gene: 8. The CDR3 covers 18 residues. Germline-derived CDR1 and CDR2 are PRHDT and FYEKMQ (reference sequence). Sequencing used immunoSEQ multiplex PCR; TCRdb keeps in-frame clones, though not all of them. The profile shows over 10,000 clones, around 78% of them singletons. As concerns this clone: What it binds is not known.

The specimen was lung tumor tissue. The sequence was obtained from a human donor with non-small cell lung cancer. V is TRBV13 and J is TRBJ2-3; TRBD2 aligns across 13 bases. Here the CDR3 reads CASSGTSGVLASTDTQYF. The CDR3 nucleotides read TGTGCCAGCAGCGGGACTAGCGGGGTCCTCGCTAGCACAGATACGCAGTATTTT.